The TCR beta chain under discussion was sequenced for a study of T cells in Graves' hyperthyroidism and ophthalmopathy. Across the study: Sampling of peripheral blood happened at initial diagnosis, prior to any treatment.

Study-wide results and limits: Stable hyperthyroidism and ophthalmopathy were separated using 13 V-J signatures.

In this sample, this clonotype turned up many times. Its antigen is currently unknown. Researchers took RNA transcripts and amplified the TCR beta CDR3 regions from them. During a first-round RT-PCR of the TCR CDR3, the HTBI primer set was used. MiXCR, applied by TCRdb to the multiplex PCR reads, yields one record per CDR3 protein. The table includes about 700,000 distinct CDR3 sequences, approximately 14% detected once. Trimming cost V 1 base and J 2 bases, with 4 bases left between them. Germline assignment: CDR1 SGHAT and CDR2 FQNNGV. CDR3 length equals 13 residues. Each diagnosis drew on symptoms, thyroxine, TRAb, thyroid ultrasound and orbital computed tomography findings.

This TCR came from a woman aged 18-29 years with Graves' hyperthyroidism. This rearrangement joins TRBV11-2 to TRBJ2-3; no clear D. The sequencing sample was made of blood. CDR3 in DNA: TGTGCCAGCAGCTTAGCTTACACAGATACGCAGTATTTT. Translated, it gives CASSLAYTDTQYF. The full variable domain, its missing parts supplied by reference TRBV11-2 and TRBJ2-3, is EAGVAQSPRYKIIEKRQSVAFWCNPISGHATLYWYQQILGQGPKLLIQFQNNGVVDDSQLPKDRFSAERLKGVDSTLKIQPAKLEDSAVYLCASSLAYTDTQYFGPGTRLTVL.